This is a list of T cell receptor beta chains from one sample in a study of blood T cell repertoires in COVID-19. Sequencing used immunoSEQ multiplex PCR; TCRdb keeps in-frame clones, though not all of them. The repertoire holds about 220,000 clones, with around 83% as singletons. The sequenced material came from PBMCs or T cells enriched from blood (not recorded which). The receptors originated from a woman between 40 and 55 years old who had recovered from COVID-19. Both conserved end residues are part of each CDR3. The order of the fields is clone size, V gene, J gene, D gene, CDR3 protein, CDR3 DNA. D genes are given only for firm matches. A row's size may be missing; if present it is once, few, many or a size class.

NA	TRBV4-1	TRBJ2-1	TRBD1	CASSRGGQGRGNEQFF	TGCGCCAGCAGCCGAGGCGGACAGGGCCGCGGCAATGAGCAGTTCTTC
NA	TRBV18	TRBJ1-2	NA	CASSPTAGLSSYGYTF	TGTGCCAGCTCACCAACCGCCGGACTGTCGTCCTATGGCTACACCTTC
once	TRBV27	TRBJ2-1	NA	CASSLSGPPYNEQFF	TGTGCCAGCAGTTTAAGCGGGCCCCCCTACAATGAGCAGTTCTTC
NA	TRBV5-3	TRBJ1-2	NA	CARSLVSWGDDYGYTF	TGTGCCAGAAGCTTGGTTAGCTGGGGGGATGACTATGGCTACACCTTC
NA	TRBV7-8	TRBJ2-3	TRBD2	CASSFQTGGPPDTQYF	TGTGCCAGCAGCTTTCAGACGGGAGGGCCACCAGATACGCAGTATTTT
NA	TRBV5-5	TRBJ1-1	NA	CASSLVNTEAFF	TGTGCCAGCAGCTTGGTCAACACCGAAGCTTTCTTT
NA	TRBV5-4	TRBJ2-7	NA	CASSPDSASYEQYF	TGTGCCAGCAGTCCAGACAGCGCGTCCTACGAGCAGTACTTC
once	TRBV3-1/TRBV3-2	TRBJ2-2	NA	CASSQGRDTGELFF	TGTGCCAGCAGCCAAGGGAGGGACACCGGGGAGCTGTTTTTT
once	TRBV18	TRBJ1-1	TRBD1	CASSLGTVEAFF	TGTGCCAGCTCGTTGGGGACAGTTGAAGCTTTCTTT
NA	TRBV2	TRBJ2-5	TRBD1	CASSRVDRGETQYF	TGTGCCAGCAGCCGAGTCGACAGGGGGGAGACCCAGTACTTC
NA	TRBV4-1	TRBJ1-4	NA	CASSRSLVANEKLFF	TGCGCCAGCAGCCGGTCACTAGTAGCAAATGAAAAACTGTTTTTT
NA	TRBV11-3	TRBJ2-2	NA	CASALRDFLNTGELFF	TGTGCCAGCGCTCTGAGGGACTTCCTAAACACCGGGGAGCTGTTTTTT
NA	TRBV19	TRBJ1-2	NA	CASRDSVGGYTF	TGTGCCAGCAGGGATTCGGTAGGTGGCTACACCTTC
NA	TRBV3-1/TRBV3-2	TRBJ1-1	TRBD1	CASSRQGSNTEAFF	TGTGCCAGCAGCCGACAGGGTTCGAACACTGAAGCTTTCTTT
once	TRBV6-2/TRBV6-3	TRBJ1-5	NA	CASSLQGSQPQHF	TGTGCCAGCAGTCTACAGGGAAGTCAGCCCCAGCATTTT
NA	TRBV2	TRBJ2-3	NA	CASSDLGRREDTQYF	TGTGCCAGCAGTGACTTAGGCCGGAGGGAAGATACGCAGTATTTT
NA	TRBV30	TRBJ1-3	NA	CAWSVDRLSGNTIYF	TGTGCCTGGAGTGTTGACAGGTTGTCTGGAAACACCATATATTTT
NA	TRBV12-5	TRBJ1-1	NA	CASGWGGNTEAFF	TGTGCTAGTGGTTGGGGGGGGAACACTGAAGCTTTCTTT
NA	TRBV11-2	TRBJ2-5	NA	CASSLDSGSRGTQYF	TGTGCCAGCAGCTTAGACAGCGGCTCCAGGGGGACCCAGTACTTC
few	TRBV28	TRBJ2-3	TRBD2	CASSRGLAGGISTDTQYF	TGTGCCAGCAGTCGCGGACTAGCGGGAGGGATCAGCACAGATACGCAGTATTTT
NA	TRBV2	TRBJ2-1	TRBD2	CASKKDRTSYNEQFF	TGTGCCAGCAAAAAAGATCGGACTAGCTACAATGAGCAGTTCTTC
few	TRBV24-1	TRBJ2-1	TRBD2	CATSSGRRYNEQFF	TGTGCCACCAGTAGCGGGAGGAGGTACAATGAGCAGTTCTTC
NA	TRBV27	TRBJ2-3	TRBD2	CASSNRVSGSRTDTQYF	TGTGCCAGCAGTAATAGGGTTAGCGGGAGCAGGACAGATACGCAGTATTTT
NA	TRBV7-3	TRBJ2-3	TRBD2	CASSFGLAGGFTDTQYF	TGTGCCAGCAGCTTTGGACTAGCGGGAGGGTTCACAGATACGCAGTATTTT
NA	TRBV5-5	TRBJ1-4	TRBD1	CASSWRIGTESEYEKLFF	TGTGCCAGCAGCTGGCGGATAGGGACAGAAAGCGAGTACGAAAAACTGTTTTTT
NA	TRBV5-1	TRBJ2-2	TRBD2	CASSLEGGRAGTGELFF	TGCGCCAGCAGCTTGGAAGGCGGGAGGGCCGGAACCGGGGAGCTGTTTTTT
NA	TRBV19	TRBJ1-5	TRBD1	CASQQGSQPQHF	TGTGCCAGTCAACAGGGGTCCCAGCCCCAGCATTTT
NA	TRBV6-2/TRBV6-3	TRBJ2-2	TRBD2	CASSRRTSGMNTGELFF	TGTGCCAGCAGTCGTCGGACTAGCGGGATGAACACCGGGGAGCTGTTTTTT
NA	TRBV3-1/TRBV3-2	TRBJ2-3	NA	CASSSRGGTDTQYF	TGTGCCAGCAGCTCGCGTGGAGGCACAGATACGCAGTATTTT
NA	TRBV2	TRBJ1-2	NA	CASNPTRDGGYTF	TGTGCCAGCAACCCGACTAGGGACGGGGGCTACACCTTC
NA	TRBV19	TRBJ2-2	NA	CASSYLGSANTGELFF	TGTGCCAGTAGCTATTTGGGTAGCGCCAACACCGGGGAGCTGTTTTTT
few	TRBV5-8	TRBJ1-3	NA	CASGALSSGNTIYF	TGTGCCAGCGGTGCATTGAGCTCTGGAAACACCATATATTTT
NA	TRBV19	TRBJ2-1	TRBD2	CASSIGTSGGPYNEQFF	TGTGCCAGTAGTATTGGGACTAGCGGAGGCCCCTACAATGAGCAGTTCTTC
NA	TRBV24-1	TRBJ2-1	TRBD2	CATSDSHRSGRARNEQFF	TGTGCCACCAGTGATTCCCACCGTAGCGGGAGGGCCAGGAATGAGCAGTTCTTC
few	TRBV10-3	TRBJ2-5	NA	CAISEGGETQYF	TGTGCCATCAGTGAGGGGGGGGAGACCCAGTACTTC
NA	TRBV11-2	TRBJ2-5	NA	CASSFTGKETQYF	TGTGCCAGCAGCTTTACAGGGAAAGAGACCCAGTACTTC
NA	TRBV3-1/TRBV3-2	TRBJ2-7	NA	CASSQGIATWDYEQYF	TGTGCCAGCAGCCAAGGAATAGCGACGTGGGACTACGAGCAGTACTTC
NA	TRBV6-5	TRBJ2-1	NA	CASRSRDNYNEQFF	TGTGCCAGCAGAAGCCGGGACAACTACAATGAGCAGTTCTTC
NA	TRBV30	TRBJ2-3	TRBD2	CACLAGVGTDAQYF	TGTGCCTGCCTAGCGGGAGTTGGGACAGATGCGCAGTATTTT
NA	TRBV30	TRBJ1-5	NA	CASGFDQPQHF	TGTGCCTCAGGGTTCGATCAGCCCCAGCATTTT
NA	TRBV6-2/TRBV6-3	TRBJ1-1	NA	CASSSHQPGYTEAFF	TGTGCCAGCAGTTCCCATCAGCCGGGGTATACTGAAGCTTTCTTT
once	TRBV19	TRBJ2-2	NA	CASSRPSGTGELFF	TGTGCCAGTAGTAGACCGTCGGGGACCGGGGAGCTGTTTTTT
once	TRBV6-2/TRBV6-3	TRBJ2-7	TRBD2	CASSSTSGITLYEQYF	TGTGCCAGCAGTTCTACTAGCGGAATCACTCTCTACGAGCAGTACTTC
NA	TRBV27	TRBJ1-4	NA	CASSLSLNSEKLFF	TGTGCCAGCAGTTTATCCCTTAATAGTGAAAAACTGTTTTTT
once	TRBV30	TRBJ2-5	TRBD1	CAWSVGQGIRETQYF	TGTGCCTGGAGTGTTGGACAGGGGATTAGAGAGACCCAGTACTTC
NA	TRBV19	TRBJ2-4	TRBD1	CASTTGAAKNIQYF	TGTGCCAGTACAACAGGGGCGGCCAAAAACATTCAGTACTTC
once	TRBV18	TRBJ1-1	TRBD1	CASSPGTENTEAFF	TGTGCCAGCTCACCGGGGACAGAAAACACTGAAGCTTTCTTT
NA	TRBV2	TRBJ2-7	TRBD1	CASRGLTGVHEQYF	TGTGCCAGCAGGGGGCTTACAGGGGTCCACGAGCAGTACTTC
NA	TRBV7-9	TRBJ2-1	TRBD2	CASSTTSGVSYNEQFF	TGTGCCAGCAGCACCACTAGCGGGGTCTCCTACAATGAGCAGTTCTTC
NA	TRBV6-5	TRBJ1-2	TRBD1	CASSLDRANYGYTF	TGTGCCAGCAGTCTGGACAGGGCTAACTATGGCTACACCTTC
NA	TRBV7-9	TRBJ2-2	NA	CASSSDGTNTGELFF	TGTGCCAGCAGCTCGGACGGGACGAACACCGGGGAGCTGTTTTTT
NA	TRBV7-8	TRBJ1-5	TRBD1	CASSGDRDSNQPQHF	TGTGCCAGCAGCGGGGACAGGGATAGCAATCAGCCCCAGCATTTT